The present entry profiles one T cell receptor (beta chain) with its context. The antigen remains undetermined. TCRdb analysed the 5' RACE reads with MiXCR anew, one entry per CDR3 protein. The table has 700,000 or so distinct CDR3 sequences, under 9% seen once. This entry is derived from a study of identical twins. Whole-study results and caveats: The abundant beta clonotypes from cord blood had fewer insertions, and memory repertoires had none of this. Interpretation of the results relied on cross-sectional statistical analysis and not on following the same donors.

Germline V CDR1 and CDR2: SEHNR, FQNEAQ (reference sequence). This CDR3 has 16 residues. V lost 4 bases to trimming and J lost 1 base; unmatched junction nucleotides: 5. These sequences were also reported in another study, on yellow fever vaccine responses in identical twins. This second study notes: Reportedly, the response of twins' T cells to the vaccine seemed partly convergent, partly personalized.

The genes are TRBV7-9 and TRBJ2-5; 11 bases align to TRBD2. This clonotype was obtained from a woman aged 18-29 years in good health. The sequenced sample was PBMCs. CDR3 residues: CASSSTGTSGQETQYF. The CDR3 nucleotides are TGTGCCAGCAGCTCCACGGGGACTAGCGGCCAAGAGACCCAGTACTTC.